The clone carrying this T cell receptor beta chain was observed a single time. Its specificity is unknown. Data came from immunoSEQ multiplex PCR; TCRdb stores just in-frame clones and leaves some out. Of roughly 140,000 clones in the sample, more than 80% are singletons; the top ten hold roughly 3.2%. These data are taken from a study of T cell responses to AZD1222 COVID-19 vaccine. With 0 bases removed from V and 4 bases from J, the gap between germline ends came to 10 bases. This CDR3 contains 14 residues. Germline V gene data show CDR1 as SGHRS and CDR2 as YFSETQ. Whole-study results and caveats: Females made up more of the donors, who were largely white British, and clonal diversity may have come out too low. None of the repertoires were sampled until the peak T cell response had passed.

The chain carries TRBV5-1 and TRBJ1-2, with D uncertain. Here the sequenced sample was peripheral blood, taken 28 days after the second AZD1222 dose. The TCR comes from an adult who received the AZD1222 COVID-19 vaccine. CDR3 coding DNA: TGCGCCAGCAGCTTGGCGGGGTCAGGCTATGGCTACACCTTC. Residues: CASSLAGSGYGYTF.